This T cell receptor beta chain was captured in a study of control samples from healthy donors and cancer patients. Only in-frame clones appear in the TCRdb table, and some are missing; sequencing was by immunoSEQ multiplex PCR. The sample has about 100,000 clones; more than 85% are singletons. From germline, CDR1 is KGHSH and CDR2 LQKENI. The CDR3 totals 14 residues. V was shortened by 2 bases and J by 10 bases, with 12 bases between the two germline ends. The sequencing sample was made of blood. This TCR came from a woman between 50 and 59 years old in good health. V is TRBV18 and J is TRBJ1-6; the D is unclear. CDR3 sequence (DNA): TGTGCCAGCTCACCAGGGCAGGAAAAATCACCCCTCCACTTT. It specifies CASSPGQEKSPLHF.